These 20 T cell receptor beta chains share one sample of origin, sequenced in a study of CD4+ T cells in melanoma (dated by TCRdb to 2021 to 2024). The library came from the immunoSEQ multiplex PCR assay. Not all clones reach the TCRdb copy of this immuneACCESS table, which keeps in-frame sequences only. Checked studies attribute under half of the gap to unresolved V genes and leave the rest unexplained. The sample table records 9,500 to 11,000 clones; roughly 78% of these occur just once. The ten top clones hold 21% of the sample. The specimen sequenced was cells from a culture (not recorded whether cultured in vitro). The receptor source for this set is a human donor with melanoma.

This clone was found once. This chain links TRBV19 with TRBJ2-1, with a weak D call TRBD1 (5 bases). The V end was cut by 3 bases, the J end by 7 bases, with 16 bases between. CDR1 and CDR2 from the germline V gene are LNHDA and SQIVND (reference sequence). The CDR3 sequence is 15 residues long. The CDR3 loop is CASSIPWTTLNEQFF. The CDR3 bases are TGTGCCAGTAGTATCCCATGGACAACCCTAAATGAGCAGTTCTTC. The full variable domain, in which reference TRBV19 and TRBJ2-1 provide the parts outside the CDR3, is DGGITQSPKYLFRKEGQNVTLSCEQNLNHDAMYWYRQDPGQGLRLIYYSQIVNDFQKGDIAEGYSVSREKKESFPLTVTSAQKNPTAFYLCASSIPWTTLNEQFFGPGTRLTVL.

CDR3 sequence: CASSKQGTGAKNTEAFF. The CDR3 DNA reads as TGTGCCAGTAGTAAACAAGGGACAGGGGCTAAGAACACTGAAGCTTTCTTT. The rearrangement joins TRBV19 to TRBJ1-1, with 10 bases fitting TRBD1. The junction had 9 bases not matched to a gene; V was cut back by 4 bases and J by 1 base. The germline V gene encodes CDR1 LNHDA and CDR2 SQIVND (reference sequence). The CDR3 spans 17 residues.

This sequence joins TRBV13 and TRBJ2-2; no clear D. Trimming stripped 7 bases from V and 3 bases from J, with 9 bases between. This CDR3 region has 13 residues. CDR1 and CDR2 (germline): PRHDT, FYEKMQ (reference sequence). CDR3 coding DNA: TGTGCCAGCAAGACGTGGGACACCGGGGAGCTGTTTTTT. Amino acids: CASKTWDTGELFF.

The sample holds a few counts of this clone. The J gene is TRBJ1-2, the V gene TRBV7-6; weak D call: TRBD1 (5 bases). The CDR3 contains 14 residues. Germline CDR1 SGHVS, CDR2 FNYEAQ. V lost 5 bases, J lost 4 bases, and 14 bases lay in between. CDR3 residues: CASSADRTSYGYTF. The CDR3 coding sequence is TGTGCCAGCAGCGCCGACAGAACGTCCTATGGCTACACCTTC.

This clone was observed a few times. The gene calls are TRBV11-2 and TRBJ1-3; D is uncertain. Trimming shortened V by 7 bases and J by 6 bases, and 10 bases separated the two germline ends. The CDR3 length is 12 residues. Germline CDR1 reads SGHAT; CDR2 reads FQNNGV. CDR3 nucleotide sequence: TGTGCCAGCACCCAAACCCAAAACACCATATATTTT. It codes for CASTQTQNTIYF.

This clone is large by share. This chain uses TRBV4-1 with TRBJ1-5; D unclear. The CDR3 runs 14 residues. V lost 1 base to trimming and J lost 11 bases, with 15 bases between them. CDR1 and CDR2 from the germline V gene are MGHRA and YSYEKL. CDR3 DNA sequence: TGCGCCAGCAGCCAAGCCGTGGTAGGGTGGTCCCAGCATTTT. Encoded protein: CASSQAVVGWSQHF.

This clone was detected only a few times. V is TRBV3-1 (or the pseudogene TRBV3-2) and J is TRBJ1-1; 7 nucleotides align to TRBD1. The V segment lost 3 bases and the J segment 2 bases; nucleotides outside the gene matches: 6. The CDR3 totals 15 residues. The V gene's germline CDR1 is LGHDT and CDR2 YNNKEL (reference sequence). The DNA for the CDR3 is TGTGCCAGCAGCCAGTCCGACAGGGCAAACACTGAAGCTTTCTTT. Amino acid sequence: CASSQSDRANTEAFF.

The V and J genes are TRBV14 and TRBJ1-4, with D perhaps matching TRBD1 (6 bases). Germline values: CDR1 SGHDN, CDR2 FVKESK. CDR3 size: 15 residues. V dropped 0 bases and J dropped 8 bases, with 13 bases sitting between them. CDR3 in amino acids: CASSQETGWSEKLFF. The CDR3 DNA is TGTGCCAGCAGCCAAGAGACAGGATGGAGCGAAAAACTGTTTTTT.

The chain carries TRBV3-1 (or the pseudogene TRBV3-2) and TRBJ1-2, with 10 bases that match TRBD1. Germline V gene sequence: CDR1 LGHDT, CDR2 YNNKEL (reference sequence). The CDR3 sequence is 17 residues long. V gave up 0 bases and J gave up 4 bases; unmatched junction bases: 8. The CDR3 sequence is CASSQEGTGAWGYGYTF. The CDR3 DNA reads TGTGCCAGCAGCCAAGAAGGGACAGGGGCGTGGGGCTATGGCTACACCTTC.

Only a few counts were recorded for this clone. The V and J genes are TRBV7-9 and TRBJ2-3, with TRBD2 matching over 15 bases. Germline V lookup: CDR1 SEHNR, CDR2 FQNEAQ (reference sequence). V shed 5 bases and J 6 bases; nucleotides not matched to a gene: 6. The CDR3 covers 16 residues. CDR3 bases: TGTGCCAGCAGCCCCGGGACTAGCGGGGGGCCTGATACGCAGTATTTT. It is translated as CASSPGTSGGPDTQYF.

The V gene is TRBV25-1, the J gene TRBJ2-7, with 8 bases that match TRBD1. With 4 bases clipped from V and 5 bases from J, the junction kept 7 bases outside the gene matches. Germline CDR1 and CDR2: MGHDK and SYGVNS. The CDR3 extends over 14 amino acids. The CDR3 DNA sequence: TGTGCCAGCAGTGTAGACAGGGGCCGTAACGAGCAGTACTTC. Residues: CASSVDRGRNEQYF.

This chain joins TRBV11-2 and TRBJ1-1; D is unclear. V was shortened by 3 bases and J by 8 bases, with 22 bases between the two germline ends. CDR3 length: 16 amino acids. Germline CDR1 SGHAT, CDR2 FQNNGV. The DNA of the CDR3 is TGTGCCAGCAGCTTGGTGCGGGTAAGACGAAAGACCGAAGCTTTCTTT. It codes for CASSLVRVRRKTEAFF.

This clone rates as medium-sized (0.01 to 0.1%). This chain connects TRBV9 to TRBJ1-2, with D perhaps matching TRBD1 (6 bases). V shed 0 bases and J shed 0 bases, with 12 bases lying between them. CDR1 is SGDLS, CDR2 YYNGEE, per germline. CDR3 length: 16 amino acids. CDR3 region: CASSVASAGANYGYTF. In DNA, the CDR3 is TGTGCCAGCAGCGTAGCTTCGGCAGGGGCTAACTATGGCTACACCTTC.

CDR3: CASSQGLSRTYGYTF. The CDR3 nucleotides are TGTGCCAGCAGCCAAGGGCTTAGTAGGACCTATGGCTACACCTTC. V and J are TRBV4-2 and TRBJ1-2; D gene uncertain. With 1 base removed from V and 4 bases from J, the gap between germline ends came to 13 bases. This CDR3 is built from 15 residues. Germline V gene sequence: CDR1 LGHNA, CDR2 YNFKEQ.

The rearrangement uses TRBV15 and TRBJ1-2, with D possibly matching TRBD1 (5 bases). The CDR3 spans 15 residues. V shed 2 bases and J shed 5 bases, with 15 bases lying between them. Germline lookup yields CDR1 LNHNV and CDR2 YYDKDF (reference sequence). This CDR3 reads CATSRWPGRGYGYTF. The CDR3 bases are TGTGCCACCAGCAGATGGCCGGGGCGCGGATATGGCTACACCTTC.

This rearrangement joins TRBV30 to TRBJ1-1; a weak D match, TRBD1 (5 bases). V lost 2 bases and J 11 bases, leaving 21 bases between the germline ends. Germline CDR1 and CDR2: GTSNPN and SVGIG (reference sequence). The CDR3 spans 14 residues. CDR3 DNA sequence: TGTGCCTGGAGTCTAGAAAGGAGGGGAGGGAATGCTTTCTTT. Protein product: CAWSLERRGGNAFF.

CDR3 amino acids: CASTQTRYGYTF. The CDR3 DNA is TGTGCCAGCACTCAGACGCGGTATGGCTACACCTTC. The V gene is TRBV7-2, the J gene TRBJ1-2; D gene unclear. V shed 7 bases and J shed 5 bases, with 11 bases lying between them. Germline V gives CDR1 SGHTA, CDR2 FQGNSA. The CDR3 contains 12 residues. Using reference TRBV7-2 and TRBJ1-2 for the parts outside the CDR3, the full variable domain is GAGVSQSPSNKVTEKGKDVELRCDPISGHTALYWYRQSLGQGLEFLIYFQGNSAPDKSGLPSDRFSAERTGGSVSTLTIQRTQQEDSAVYLCASTQTRYGYTFGSGTRLTVV.

This chain uses TRBV9 with TRBJ2-1; TRBD2 might be the D (5 bases). V was pared by 0 bases and J by 0 bases, with 7 bases between. Germline values: CDR1 SGDLS, CDR2 YYNGEE. The CDR3 spans 15 residues. CDR3 sequence: CASSVDGDSYNEQFF. CDR3 bases: TGTGCCAGCAGCGTAGACGGGGACTCCTACAATGAGCAGTTCTTC.

The V call is TRBV5-1, the J call TRBJ2-7; D might be TRBD1 (6 bases). The CDR3 has 14 amino acids. V was cut by 0 bases and J by 3 bases, with 10 bases left in between. CDR1 and CDR2 from the germline V gene are SGHRS and YFSETQ. CDR3 amino acids: CASSLGTDVYEQYF. The DNA of the CDR3 is TGCGCCAGCAGCTTGGGGACAGACGTCTACGAGCAGTACTTC. Full variable domain (remainder filled in from reference TRBV5-1 and TRBJ2-7): KAGVTQTPRYLIKTRGQQVTLSCSPISGHRSVSWYQQTPGQGLQFLFEYFSETQRNKGNFPGRFSGRQFSNSRSEMNVSTLELGDSALYLCASSLGTDVYEQYFGPGTRLTVT.

The V and J genes are TRBV2 and TRBJ2-1, with 14 bases fitting TRBD2. The CDR3 loop spans 15 amino acids. J was trimmed by 7 bases and V by 8 bases; bases with no gene match: 7. CDR1 SNHLY and CDR2 FYNNEI come from the germline V gene. DNA for the CDR3: TGTGCCAGCCCGGGGGGGACTAGCGGGAGAAATGAGCAGTTCTTC. Protein sequence: CASPGGTSGRNEQFF.